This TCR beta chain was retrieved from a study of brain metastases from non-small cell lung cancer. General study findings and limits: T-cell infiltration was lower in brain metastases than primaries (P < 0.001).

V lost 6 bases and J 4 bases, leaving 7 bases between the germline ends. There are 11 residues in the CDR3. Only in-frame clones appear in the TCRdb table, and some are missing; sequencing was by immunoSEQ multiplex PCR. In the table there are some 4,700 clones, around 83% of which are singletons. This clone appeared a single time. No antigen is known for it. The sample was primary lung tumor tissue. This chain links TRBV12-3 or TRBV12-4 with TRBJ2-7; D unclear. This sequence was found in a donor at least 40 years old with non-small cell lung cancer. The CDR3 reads CASSRLYEQYV. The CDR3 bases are TGTGCCAGCAGCCGCCTATACGAGCAGTACGTC.